The present T cell receptor beta chain was sequenced within a study of T cells expressing NK-cell markers. Overall study: Sorted CD3+CD56-NKG2C+, CD3+CD56+NKG2C+ and CD3+CD56+NKG2C- T cells supplied the TCR beta repertoires. With respect to HCMV, seven of the eight sequenced donors were seropositive, and one was seronegative. The study, taken as a whole, reports: Leadership of the CD3+CD56-NKG2C+ fraction also belonged to these clonotypes in a handful of donors. Dominant NKG2C+ clonotype frequencies of 1.0-7.0% of CD8+ T cells were measured in over five donors.

To note about this clonotype: Its antigen is not identified.

Per germline, CDR1 SGHRS and CDR2 YFSETQ. CDR3 length: 14 amino acids. From its re-call of the 5' RACE reads, TCRdb lists each CDR3 protein once, without DNA. Here the sample table reports about 460,000 distinct CDR3 sequences. The V call is TRBV5-1, the J call TRBJ2-7; the TCRdb call, TRBD1, lacks DNA for checking. Specimen: blood T cells: a sorted CD56 or NKG2C T cell subset, CD4+ or CD8+ T cells, or bulk PBMC T cells (not recorded which). This TCR was sampled from a woman in her forties or fifties in good health. CDR3 in amino acids: CASGTGGLSSEQYF.